This is a list of T cell receptor beta chains from one sample in a study of blood T cell repertoires in COVID-19. Sequenced by immunoSEQ multiplex PCR; TCRdb stores in-frame clones only, minus some. The table shows roughly 250,000 clones, with 80% to 90% occurring only once. The specimen sequenced was peripheral blood. These receptors were taken from a woman in her 40s with acute or convalescent COVID-19. Each CDR3 is given with its conserved first and last residue. Fields, in order: clone size, J gene, V gene, D gene, CDR3 DNA, CDR3 protein. The D gene is left open where the match is weak. Part of the rows lack a size; the others show once, few, many or a class for expanded clones.

>once|TRBJ1-6|TRBV6-5|.
TGTGCCAGCAGCCTACAGAACTATAATTCACCCCTCCACTTT
CASSLQNYNSPLHF
>.|TRBJ1-1|TRBV6-5|.
TGTGCCAGCACGGCAGGGCACACTGAAGCTTTCTTT
CASTAGHTEAFF
>.|TRBJ2-3|TRBV4-2|.
TGTGCCAGCAGCCAAGTGATTGGGCCTTCCCAAGTAGCAGATACGCAGTATTTT
CASSQVIGPSQVADTQYF
>.|TRBJ1-1|TRBV11-2|.
TGTGCCAGCAGCTTAATGGGGGGGACCACTGAAGCTTTCTTT
CASSLMGGTTEAFF
>.|TRBJ1-2|TRBV6-5|.
TGTGCCAGCAGCTCCGGGATCCAGGGGTCGGTTGGCTACACCTTC
CASSSGIQGSVGYTF
>.|TRBJ1-2|TRBV5-1|.
TGCGCCAGCAGCTTGGCCGAGCAGCTAGACTATGGCTACACCTTC
CASSLAEQLDYGYTF
>.|TRBJ2-1|TRBV7-2|TRBD2
TGTGCCAGCAGCACCGTAGCGGGACGGCGAAGGGAGCAGTTCTTC
CASSTVAGRRREQFF
>.|TRBJ1-4|TRBV5-1|TRBD1
TGCGCCAGCAGCTTCGACAGGGCTGGTGAAAAACTGTTTTTT
CASSFDRAGEKLFF
>.|TRBJ1-6|TRBV6-5|.
TGTGCCAGCAGTTACTCAGCAGGGGTGAATAATTCACCCCTCCACTTT
CASSYSAGVNNSPLHF
>.|TRBJ2-1|TRBV13|.
TGTGCCAGCAGCTTAACTCACAATGAGCAGTTCTTC
CASSLTHNEQFF
>.|TRBJ1-2|TRBV19|.
TGTGCCAGTAGTATAATGTGGGGAGGCTATGGCTACACCTTC
CASSIMWGGYGYTF
>.|TRBJ2-5|TRBV12-5|.
TGTGCTAGTGGTTTGGGGGCCAGGGCCGAACAAGAGACCCAGTACTTC
CASGLGARAEQETQYF
>.|TRBJ1-5|TRBV3-1/TRBV3-2|TRBD1
TGTGCCAGCAGCCAGACAGGGTTTCGGCAGCCCCAGCATTTT
CASSQTGFRQPQHF
>.|TRBJ1-6|TRBV5-4|TRBD1
TGTGCCAGCAGCTTTTGGACAGGGGTAAATTCACCCCTCCACTTT
CASSFWTGVNSPLHF
>.|TRBJ2-1|TRBV6-5|.
TGTGCCAGCAGTTACTCACGGACATACAATGAGCAGTTCTTC
CASSYSRTYNEQFF
>.|TRBJ2-3|TRBV5-4|.
TGTGCCAGCAGCCCCGGGATCACCTCCGATACGCAGTATTTT
CASSPGITSDTQYF
>.|TRBJ2-1|TRBV5-4|TRBD2
TGTGCCAGCAGCTCCGAGCGGGGGGGCCAGTATGAGCAGTTCTTC
CASSSERGGQYEQFF
>.|TRBJ1-5|TRBV19|TRBD1
TGTGCCAGTCAAGGACAGGGAGGGCATCAGCCCCAGCATTTT
CASQGQGGHQPQHF
>.|TRBJ1-2|TRBV5-6|.
TGTGCCAGCAGCCTGGTCGAAAACAGGGATTATGGCTACACCTTC
CASSLVENRDYGYTF
>.|TRBJ2-2|TRBV5-6|TRBD1
TGTGCCAGCAGGCTCGAGACCCGGGACAGGGGGCAAGCCGGGGAGCTGTTTTTT
CASRLETRDRGQAGELFF
>.|TRBJ1-1|TRBV27|.
TGTGCCAGCACGGGTCTGAACACTGAAGCTTTCTTT
CASTGLNTEAFF
>.|TRBJ1-4|TRBV5-5|TRBD1
TGTGCCAGCAGCTTCCTCGGGACAGGGGGTGAAAAACTGTTTTTT
CASSFLGTGGEKLFF
>.|TRBJ1-2|TRBV25-1|.
TGTGCCAGCACCCCCAAGGGGGGGGCAAATGGCTACACCTTC
CASTPKGGANGYTF
>.|TRBJ1-6|TRBV2|.
TGTGCCAGCAGTGAATGGGCAGCCCGGTCACCCCTCCACTTT
CASSEWAARSPLHF
>.|TRBJ2-2|TRBV10-1|.
TGCGCCAGCAGCTCCTATCTAGCGACGAACACCGGGGAGCTGTTTTTT
CASSSYLATNTGELFF
>.|TRBJ1-1|TRBV5-1|TRBD1
TGCGCCAGCAGCCCGGGACAGGGGAACACTGAAGCTTTCTTT
CASSPGQGNTEAFF
>.|TRBJ1-1|TRBV6-5|.
TGTGCCAGCTCTAGGGAGGGGACTGAAGCTTTCTTT
CASSREGTEAFF
>.|TRBJ2-1|TRBV10-3|TRBD2
TGTGCCATCAGTACCGGGACTAGCGGGGGGGGCTCCTACAATGAGCAGTTCTTC
CAISTGTSGGGSYNEQFF
>.|TRBJ1-5|TRBV6-5|.
TGTGCCAGCAGTCAGGAGGTGGGGGCAAATCGGCCCCAGCATTTT
CASSQEVGANRPQHF
>.|TRBJ2-3|TRBV5-5|TRBD2
TGTGCCAGCAGCTTGGTCTCGGCTAGCGGGCAAGATACGCAGTATTTT
CASSLVSASGQDTQYF
>once|TRBJ1-5|TRBV12-5|TRBD1
TGTGCTAGTGGTCCGTTACAACAGGGGGCCTATGGGCAGCCCCAGCATTTT
CASGPLQQGAYGQPQHF
>.|TRBJ2-5|TRBV2|.
TGTGCCAGCAGCCCGGGCGGCAGGGGAGTAGGGACCCAGTACTTC
CASSPGGRGVGTQYF
>.|TRBJ1-2|TRBV5-1|TRBD1
TGCGCCAGCAGAGTAACCAGGGGGGACTATGGCTACACCTTC
CASRVTRGDYGYTF
>.|TRBJ2-1|TRBV3-1/TRBV3-2|TRBD2
TGTGCCAGCAGACGGACTAGCGGGGGGGGCAATGAGCAGTTCTTC
CASRRTSGGGNEQFF
>.|TRBJ1-3|TRBV18|.
TGTGCCAGCTCATCATCAGGGGCCGCCTCTGGAAACACCATATATTTT
CASSSSGAASGNTIYF
>few|TRBJ1-2|TRBV7-9|.
TGTGCCACCGCGGTAGGGGTTAACTATGGCTACACCTTC
CATAVGVNYGYTF
>once|TRBJ1-2|TRBV6-4|TRBD1
TGTGCCAGCAGTTCCGGGACAGGATTTGGCTACACCTTC
CASSSGTGFGYTF
>.|TRBJ1-2|TRBV3-1/TRBV3-2|.
TGTGCCAGCAGCCAAGTTTTAGTGGGCTACACCTTC
CASSQVLVGYTF
>.|TRBJ2-3|TRBV6-5|TRBD2
TGTGCCAGCACCCCCGGACTAGCGCCCACAGATACGCAGTATTTT
CASTPGLAPTDTQYF
>.|TRBJ2-5|TRBV6-6|.
TGTGCCAGCAGTTCAGGGGTGCCCCTCCAAGAGACCCAGTACTTC
CASSSGVPLQETQYF
>.|TRBJ1-6|TRBV27|.
TGTGCCAGCTGGTCGGGTAACGATAATTCACCCCTCCACTTT
CASWSGNDNSPLHF
>.|TRBJ1-1|TRBV7-8|.
TGTGCCAGCAGGGTGGACATGAACACTGAAGCTTTCTTT
CASRVDMNTEAFF
>.|TRBJ2-3|TRBV6-6|.
TGTGCCAGCAGTGGCAAACAGCACACAGATACGCAGTATTTT
CASSGKQHTDTQYF
>.|TRBJ2-2|TRBV5-1|TRBD2
TGCGCCAGCAGATCCGGGACTATTAACACCGGGGAGCTGTTTTTT
CASRSGTINTGELFF
>.|TRBJ1-5|TRBV5-6|.
TGTGCCAGCAGCCAGGACAGAAATAGCAATCAGCCCCAGCATTTT
CASSQDRNSNQPQHF
>.|TRBJ1-6|TRBV6-5|.
TGTGCCAGCAGTCGAACAGGGAATAATTCACCCCTCCACTTT
CASSRTGNNSPLHF
>.|TRBJ1-6|TRBV19|.
TGTGCCAGTAGCTTACTAAGAGGCTCACCGGGACACTATAATTCACCCCTCCACTTT
CASSLLRGSPGHYNSPLHF
>.|TRBJ1-1|TRBV24-1|TRBD1
TGTGCCACCAGGGACAGGCACGGAAACGGGGACACTGAAGCTTTCTTT
CATRDRHGNGDTEAFF